This T cell receptor beta chain came from a study of OX40 agonist ivuxolimab in advanced cancers. Study findings and constraints: No determination was made of the antigen specificity of the expanded peripheral T cells. Doses of 0.1 to 3.0 mg/kg were accompanied by clonal expansion of CD4+ and CD8+ blood T cells by week 6. Researchers report that CD8+ T cells had, on average, more expanded clones than CD4+.

The CDR3 totals 15 residues. V lost 3 bases, J lost 6 bases, and 7 bases stayed unmatched. From germline, CDR1 is SGHTA and CDR2 FQGNSA. The table came from immunoSEQ multiplex PCR; TCRdb's copy has only in-frame clones and leaves some out. The sample has roughly 79,000 clones, about 89% seen once. In the case of this clone: No antigen is known for it.

Exclusion of a patient followed from autoimmune disease history or systemic immunosuppression. The input for sequencing was CD4+ or CD8+ T cells sorted from blood, taken in a trial of the OX40 agonist ivuxolimab. The clonotype was recovered from an adult with an advanced solid tumor such as melanoma, head and neck, liver or kidney cancer. This chain connects TRBV7-2 to TRBJ2-2; 7 positions agree with TRBD1. The chain's CDR3 is CASSFKSGGAGELFF. CDR3 coding DNA: TGTGCCAGCAGCTTCAAATCAGGGGGAGCCGGGGAGCTGTTTTTT.